This passage covers 20 T cell receptor delta chains from one sample sequenced in a study of Vδ1+ human thymocytes. Study-wide findings and caveats: In the thymus, TRG and TRD repertoires looked highly polyclonal with Gaussian CDR3 lengths.

Sequences come from RNA converted to cDNA by reverse transcription. CDR3 amplicons came from multiplex PCR with pooled V-gene forward and constant-region reverse primers. TCRdb re-called clones from the multiplex PCR reads via CATT. The sample consists of under 25,000 delta-chain clones, roughly 7.3% of them appearing once. No antigens are known for them. The sequenced sample was Vdelta1+ gamma-delta thymocytes from the thymus. Subset indicated: FACS-sorted CD3+ TCRalphabeta- TCRVdelta1+ TCRVdelta2- thymocytes. All receptors come from a child younger than two who had congenital heart surgery.

This chain uses TRDV1 with TRDJ1, with D possibly being TRDD3 (8 bases). The CDR3 is 23 amino acids. Trimming removed 3 bases at V and 0 bases at J, with 35 bases between. Germline V CDR1 and CDR2: TSWWSYY, QGS. The CDR3: CALGDDVGPLPSLYWGYTDKLIF. The CDR3 DNA follows: TGTGCTCTTGGGGACGATGTCGGGCCCCTTCCTTCCCTGTACTGGGGGTACACCGATAAACTCATCTTT.

By sample fraction, this clone is medium-sized (0.01 to 0.1%). The V and J genes are TRDV1 and TRDJ1; 8 positions agree with TRDD3. CDR3 size: 22 residues. Germline values: CDR1 TSWWSYY, CDR2 QGS. V gave up 4 bases and J gave up 2 bases; unmatched junction bases: 27. The CDR3, as DNA: TGTGCTCTTGGGGTCAGTTCCCCCACCTACTGGGGGCTACTCCGCGGGACCGATAAACTCATCTTT. Translating it yields CALGVSSPTYWGLLRGTDKLIF.

This clone appeared a few times. The chain recombines TRDV1 with TRDJ1; 12 nucleotides match TRDD3. Trimming at V came to 2 bases and at J to 2 bases, leaving 12 bases not matched to a gene. Germline V gene data show CDR1 as TSWWSYY and CDR2 as QGS. This CDR3 is 19 amino acids long. CDR3: CALGEVPSYWGIPTDKLIF. CDR3 bases: TGTGCTCTTGGGGAAGTCCCTTCCTACTGGGGGATACCAACCGATAAACTCATCTTT.

This clone was seen a handful of times. The rearrangement joins TRDV1 to TRDJ1; 10 nucleotides align to TRDD3. Germline assignment: CDR1 TSWWSYY and CDR2 QGS. V lost 3 bases, J lost 2 bases, and 15 bases stayed unmatched. The length of the CDR3 is 19 residues. CDR3 protein: CALGETFQLGDRGTDKLIF. In nucleotides, the CDR3 is TGTGCTCTTGGGGAGACCTTCCAGCTGGGGGATAGAGGTACCGATAAACTCATCTTT.

This chain connects TRDV1 to TRDJ1; 9 nucleotides match TRDD3. TCRdb does not report a J gene; here it was assigned by matching the DNA to germline references. V was clipped by 1 base and J by 0 bases; unmatched bases: 12. Germline loops: CDR1 TSWWSYY, CDR2 QGS. The CDR3 loop spans 19 amino acids. CDR3 amino acids: CALGEHDSRGIPNTDKLIF. Here the CDR3 DNA reads TGTGCTCTTGGGGAACATGACAGCCGGGGGATACCGAACACCGATAAACTCATCTTT.

V and J are TRDV1 and TRDJ1; TRDD3 might be the D (6 bases). No J gene was available from TCRdb, and it was assigned here by a germline match of the DNA. The V gene lost 8 bases and the J gene lost 2 bases, with 12 bases spanning the gap. This CDR3 contains 13 residues. CDR1 is TSWWSYY, CDR2 QGS, per germline. The CDR3 here is CALWGERTDKLIF. In DNA, the CDR3 is TGTGCTCTTTGGGGGGAGAGGACCGATAAACTCATCTTT.

V usage is TRDV1 and J usage is TRDJ1; the D gene is possibly TRDD3 (8 bases). V was trimmed by 2 bases and J by 0 bases, leaving 28 bases between them. Germline V gene lookup returns CDR1 TSWWSYY and CDR2 QGS. The CDR3 spans 21 residues. In DNA, the CDR3 is TGTGCTCTTGGGGAAGGGTTCCTACCCCTACTGGGGGCCGCATACACCGATAAACTCATCTTT. Protein sequence: CALGEGFLPLLGAAYTDKLIF.

The J gene is TRDJ1, the V gene TRDV1, with 9 bases fitting TRDD3. The CDR3 is 14 amino acids. Germline V CDR1 and CDR2: TSWWSYY, QGS. The V segment lost 2 bases and the J segment 10 bases; nucleotides outside the gene matches: 8. CDR3 region: CALGEGGYCGGLIF. The CDR3 DNA sequence: TGTGCTCTTGGGGAAGGGGGATACTGTGGGGGACTCATCTTT.

In its sample, this clone was seen a few times. The gene calls are TRDV1 and TRDJ1; tentatively, D is TRDD3 (6 bases). V dropped 0 bases and J dropped 3 bases, with 41 bases sitting between them. Per germline, CDR1 TSWWSYY and CDR2 QGS. This CDR3 has 25 amino acids. CDR3 DNA: TGTGCTCTTGGGGAACTAGGGATTGGACTTCCCTATCGGGATAGCTATCATCCCGGGGCCGATAAACTCATCTTT. Encoded protein: CALGELGIGLPYRDSYHPGADKLIF.

The V call is TRDV1, the J call TRDJ1, with 7 nucleotides matching TRDD3. Germline V gene sequence: CDR1 TSWWSYY, CDR2 QGS. CDR3 size: 23 residues. The ends lost 0 bases at V and 0 bases at J; junction bases unmatched: 25. The CDR3 region has the DNA TGTGCTCTTGGGGAACTCCGGGGGCCAACCTCTAGATGGGGGACGCTGAACACCGATAAACTCATCTTT. This sequence encodes CALGELRGPTSRWGTLNTDKLIF.

The J gene is TRDJ1, the V gene TRDV1; 9 nucleotides align to TRDD2. V trimming: 3 bases; J trimming: 4 bases; junction bases outside the gene matches: 21. The germline V gene has CDR1 TSWWSYY and CDR2 QGS. The CDR3 length is 20 residues. The CDR3, as DNA: TGTGCTCTTGGGGACGGCCTTCCTACCTACTGGTGGGGAGGCCACGATAAACTCATCTTT. Translation gives CALGDGLPTYWWGGHDKLIF.

The gene calls are TRDV1 and TRDJ1; unclear D gene. The J gene is not listed in TCRdb, so it was assigned here from a DNA match to germline. The CDR3 is 16 amino acids. V was cut by 0 bases and J by 0 bases, with 11 bases left in between. CDR1 is TSWWSYY and CDR2 is QGS in the germline V gene. In nucleotides, the CDR3 is TGTGCTCTTGGGGAACTGGGGTCCCGGTACACCGATAAACTCATCTTT. Translated: CALGELGSRYTDKLIF.

The table lists this clone with a few counts. This chain links TRDV1 with TRDJ1; TRDD3 aligns across 10 bases. Germline CDR1 reads TSWWSYY; CDR2 reads QGS. There are 21 residues in the CDR3. Trimming at V came to 2 bases and at J to 0 bases, leaving 18 bases not matched to a gene. Written as DNA, the CDR3 is TGTGCTCTTGGGGAAAATTACTGGGGGATTCCCAACGAACTTCACACCGATAAACTCATCTTT. It codes for CALGENYWGIPNELHTDKLIF.

The V gene is TRDV1, the J gene TRDJ1, with TRDD3 identical over 10 bases. J lost 0 bases, V lost 0 bases, and 16 bases had no gene match. The CDR3 has 21 amino acids. Looked up from germline, CDR1 is TSWWSYY and CDR2 is QGS. CDR3 residues: CALGELKARGGYAMYTDKLIF. In DNA form, the CDR3 reads TGTGCTCTTGGGGAACTAAAGGCACGAGGGGGATACGCGATGTACACCGATAAACTCATCTTT.

This chain links TRDV1 with TRDJ1; D ambiguous. Trimming shortened V by 2 bases and J by 1 base, and 38 bases separated the two germline ends. Germline CDR1 and CDR2: TSWWSYY and QGS. The CDR3 is 24 residues long. Here the CDR3 reads CALGESLGYILYCRTKNSTDKLIF. The CDR3 DNA sequence: TGTGCTCTTGGGGAATCATTGGGCTACATCCTGTACTGCCGTACCAAAAACTCCACCGATAAACTCATCTTT.

This clone was seen a handful of times. The chain employs TRDV2 and TRDJ1, with a weak D call TRDD3 (6 bases). Trimming pared 0 bases from V and 0 bases from J, leaving 22 bases between. From germline, CDR1 is GEAIGNYY and CDR2 EKD. The CDR3 has 19 residues. The CDR3 region is CACDTPGGDARKYTDKLIF. The CDR3 coding sequence is TGTGCCTGTGACACCCCAGGTGGGGATGCACGCAAGTACACCGATAAACTCATCTTT.

This clone came up a few times. The V call is TRDV1, the J call TRDJ1; possible D gene TRDD3, 5 bases. The CDR3 is 18 residues long. Germline CDR1 is TSWWSYY and CDR2 is QGS. V was shortened by 0 bases and J by 3 bases, with 20 bases between the two germline ends. The CDR3 nucleotides are TGTGCTCTTGGGGAACTATACGTTTCGGGGAGGAAGTCCGATAAACTCATCTTT. Translating it yields CALGELYVSGRKSDKLIF.

This clone was recorded only once. The V gene is TRDV1, the J gene TRDJ1; D may be TRDD3 (7 bases). TCRdb gives no J gene; it was assigned here by matching the DNA to germline. Between the trimmed V and J ends, which lost 7 bases and 0 bases, there was a span of 27 bases. Looked up from germline, CDR1 is TSWWSYY and CDR2 is QGS. CDR3 length: 19 amino acids. This CDR3 is CALDFLRTGAPQDTDKLIF. CDR3 sequence (DNA): TGTGCTCTTGACTTCCTCCGTACTGGGGCCCCACAGGACACCGATAAACTCATCTTT.

The genes are TRDV1 and TRDJ1, with 12 positions matching TRDD3. From germline, CDR1 is TSWWSYY and CDR2 QGS. The CDR3 is 19 residues long. V trimming: 5 bases; J trimming: 0 bases; junction bases outside the gene matches: 13. CDR3 bases: TGTGCTCTTGGGAGGCCTTCCTACTGGGGGATACAGTACACCGATAAACTCATCTTT. Its translation is CALGRPSYWGIQYTDKLIF.

The chain combines TRDV1 with TRDJ1; 8 bases are shared with TRDD3. The germline V gene encodes CDR1 TSWWSYY and CDR2 QGS. Trimming at V came to 1 base and at J to 1 base, leaving 17 bases not matched to a gene. The CDR3 extends over 20 amino acids. The CDR3 sequence: CALGEPPPTTGGYPTDKLIF. DNA for the CDR3: TGTGCTCTTGGGGAACCCCCCCCTACTACTGGGGGGTATCCCACCGATAAACTCATCTTT.